The clone carrying this TCR beta chain was observed a handful of times. Its antigen remains unidentified. The sample comes from a study of STAT5B mutations in CD4+ large granular lymphocyte leukemia. Using immunoSEQ multiplex PCR, the repertoire was profiled, and TCRdb retains in-frame clones only, with some absent. The table records over 25,000 clones, about four fifths of them present only once. Study findings and constraints: About 26% of private leukemic clonotypes occurred rarely in other patients' non-leukemic repertoires. Data were not HLA-matched across samples.

Germline trimming cut 8 bases from V and 0 bases from J; bases unmatched to any gene: 4. The CDR3 is made up of 14 amino acids. Germline V gene lookup returns CDR1 LNHDA and CDR2 SQIVND (reference sequence). The material sequenced was CD4+ T cells from blood buffy coats. The chain joins TRBV19 to TRBJ1-3, with 7 bases aligning to TRBD1. The clonotype was recovered from a human donor in good health. CDR3 in amino acids: CASWGTDSGNTIYF. In DNA form, the CDR3 reads TGTGCCAGTTGGGGGACAGACTCTGGAAACACCATATATTTT.